The rows below give T cell receptor beta chains drawn from one sample of a study of cytomegalovirus exposure and HLA in healthy donors. TCRdb's copy holds only in-frame clones and misses some; the assay was immunoSEQ multiplex PCR. Of roughly 220,000 clones detected, roughly 75% appear once; the ten largest clones hold less than 2%. Sequencing used PBMCs. The receptors come from a woman in her twenties or thirties in good health and CMV-seronegative. Both conserved end residues are part of each CDR3. The D gene is left open where the match is weak. Clone size, where shown, is once, few, many, or a class for clones that have expanded.

J gene: TRBJ1-3
V gene: TRBV5-6
clone size: .
D gene: TRBD1
CDR3 protein: CASSLWDRGLSGNTIYF
CDR3 DNA: TGTGCCAGCAGCTTGTGGGACAGGGGACTCTCTGGAAACACCATATATTTT

J gene: TRBJ1-1
V gene: TRBV5-1
clone size: .
D gene: .
CDR3 protein: CASSIGTITEAFF
CDR3 DNA: TGCGCCAGCAGCATCGGGACAATCACTGAAGCTTTCTTT

J gene: TRBJ2-3
V gene: TRBV6-6
clone size: .
D gene: TRBD2
CDR3 protein: CATVPSGGPPGDTQYF
CDR3 DNA: TGTGCCACCGTCCCTAGCGGGGGGCCTCCCGGTGATACGCAGTATTTT

J gene: TRBJ1-1
V gene: TRBV7-9
clone size: once
D gene: TRBD1
CDR3 protein: CASSRDRDTEAFF
CDR3 DNA: TGTGCCAGCAGCCGGGACAGGGACACTGAAGCTTTCTTT

J gene: TRBJ2-1
V gene: TRBV10-3
clone size: .
D gene: TRBD2
CDR3 protein: CAISEAGTSGNEQFF
CDR3 DNA: TGTGCCATCAGTGAAGCCGGGACTAGCGGGAATGAGCAGTTCTTC

J gene: TRBJ1-2
V gene: TRBV2
clone size: .
D gene: .
CDR3 protein: CASSPLPGVVHGYTF
CDR3 DNA: TGTGCCAGCAGCCCCCTACCGGGGGTGGTTCATGGCTACACCTTC

J gene: TRBJ2-7
V gene: TRBV7-8
clone size: .
D gene: .
CDR3 protein: CASSLEGPGLREQYF
CDR3 DNA: TGCGCCAGCAGCTTAGAAGGCCCAGGGCTTAGAGAGCAGTACTTC

J gene: TRBJ1-1
V gene: TRBV7-9
clone size: .
D gene: .
CDR3 protein: CASSWDTMNTEAFF
CDR3 DNA: TGTGCCAGCAGCTGGGACACGATGAACACTGAAGCTTTCTTT

J gene: TRBJ2-1
V gene: TRBV11-1
clone size: .
D gene: .
CDR3 protein: CASSLLSRTSSYNEQFF
CDR3 DNA: TGTGCCAGCAGCTTATTAAGCAGGACAAGCTCCTACAATGAGCAGTTCTTC

J gene: TRBJ2-6
V gene: TRBV5-1
clone size: .
D gene: TRBD2
CDR3 protein: CASSLGGLGGANVLTF
CDR3 DNA: TGCGCCAGCAGCCTGGGAGGGTTGGGTGGGGCCAACGTCCTGACTTTC

J gene: TRBJ2-7
V gene: TRBV27
clone size: .
D gene: .
CDR3 protein: CASSYRQAAYEQYF
CDR3 DNA: TGTGCCAGCAGTTACCGACAGGCCGCCTACGAGCAGTACTTC